This is a list of T cell receptor beta chains from one sample in a study of PD-1 blockade in mismatch repair-deficient tumors. Their antigens are not known. Sequencing was performed with immunoSEQ multiplex PCR; in TCRdb, only in-frame clones are kept and a portion is missing. The sample holds over 8,000 clones, approximately 88% seen once. The specimen comprised cells cultured in vitro, sampled from a patient treated with pembrolizumab. Source of these receptors: an adult with mismatch repair-deficient cancer. CDR3s include the opening cysteine and the closing phenylalanine or tryptophan. The D gene is left open where the match is weak. Rows may omit the clone size; those that give it use once, few, many or a size class.

j_gene: TRBJ2-7
v_gene: TRBV5-4
abundance: .
d_gene: TRBD2
CDR3aa: CASSPSGGSSYEQYF
CDR3nt: TGTGCCAGCAGCCCTAGCGGGGGGAGCTCCTACGAGCAGTACTTC

j_gene: TRBJ2-1
v_gene: TRBV19
abundance: .
d_gene: TRBD2
CDR3aa: CASSIRGSYNEQFF
CDR3nt: TGTGCCAGTAGTATTCGCGGGAGCTACAATGAGCAGTTCTTC

j_gene: TRBJ1-5
v_gene: TRBV6-1
abundance: .
d_gene: .
CDR3aa: CASSEGSHTINQPQHF
CDR3nt: TGTGCCAGCAGTGAAGGAAGCCATACCATCAATCAGCCCCAGCATTTT

j_gene: TRBJ2-5
v_gene: TRBV2
abundance: .
d_gene: TRBD2
CDR3aa: CASSEGSGGQETQYF
CDR3nt: TGTGCCAGCAGTGAAGGTAGCGGGGGCCAAGAGACCCAGTACTTC

j_gene: TRBJ2-2
v_gene: TRBV18
abundance: once
d_gene: .
CDR3aa: CASSPLRQEVGTGELFF
CDR3nt: TGTGCCAGCTCACCACTAAGACAGGAAGTGGGCACCGGGGAGCTGTTTTTT

j_gene: TRBJ1-5
v_gene: TRBV28
abundance: .
d_gene: .
CDR3aa: CASSLSSRGGNQPQHF
CDR3nt: TGTGCCAGCAGTTTATCAAGCAGGGGTGGGAATCAGCCCCAGCATTTT

j_gene: TRBJ1-6
v_gene: TRBV18
abundance: .
d_gene: TRBD1
CDR3aa: CASSPDRRYSPLHF
CDR3nt: TGTGCCAGCTCACCGGACAGGAGATACTCACCCCTCCACTTT

j_gene: TRBJ1-2
v_gene: TRBV30
abundance: .
d_gene: TRBD1
CDR3aa: CAWSFTGGAYYGYTF
CDR3nt: TGTGCCTGGAGTTTTACAGGGGGCGCCTACTATGGCTACACCTTC

j_gene: TRBJ2-7
v_gene: TRBV9
abundance: .
d_gene: .
CDR3aa: CASSGISYEQYF
CDR3nt: TGTGCCAGCAGCGGGATTTCCTACGAGCAGTACTTC

j_gene: TRBJ2-1
v_gene: TRBV29-1
abundance: once
d_gene: .
CDR3aa: CSEGGLADYNEQFF
CDR3nt: TGCAGCGAGGGGGGGCTAGCGGACTACAATGAGCAGTTCTTC

j_gene: TRBJ2-3
v_gene: TRBV5-1
abundance: .
d_gene: TRBD2
CDR3aa: CASSPLTSGLYTDTQYF
CDR3nt: TGCGCCAGCAGCCCCCTGACTAGCGGACTTTACACAGATACGCAGTATTTT